The next 27 T cell receptor beta chains were all read from a single sample in a study of T cells after yellow fever vaccination. In TCRdb, the 5' RACE reads were re-called with MiXCR into one record per CDR3 protein. The table includes some 240,000 distinct CDR3 sequences, over 4.5% detected once. Sequencing was performed on CD4+ T cells sorted from PBMCs, taken on the day of the yellow fever booster vaccination. The receptors originated from a man younger than 35 who received the YFV17D yellow fever vaccine.

The genes are TRBV12-5 and TRBJ2-2; 7 nucleotides align to TRBD1. Germline-derived CDR1 and CDR2 are LGHNT and FRNRAP. Unmatched junction bases numbered 8, after V lost 2 bases and J lost 5 bases. There are 16 residues in the CDR3. This chain's CDR3 is CASGLTTGFKTGELFF. CDR3 bases: TGTGCTAGTGGTTTGACGACAGGGTTTAAGACCGGGGAGCTGTTTTTT.

This clonotype was observed at least ten times. J is TRBJ2-2 and V is TRBV10-3; TRBD1 might be the D (6 bases). Germline values: CDR1 ENHRY, CDR2 SYGVKD. The CDR3 sequence is 14 residues long. The V end was cut by 4 bases, the J end by 2 bases, with 8 bases between. DNA for the CDR3: TGTGCCATCAGTGTACAGGGAAACACCGGGGAGCTGTTTTTT. Residues: CAISVQGNTGELFF.

A few counts support this clonotype. The rearrangement links TRBV5-1 to TRBJ1-6; 11 bases line up with TRBD1. The CDR3 has 13 amino acids. CDR1 and CDR2 from the germline V gene are SGHRS and YFSETQ. Germline trimming cut 7 bases from V and 7 bases from J; bases unmatched to any gene: 1. In DNA, the CDR3 is TGCGCCAGCGGACAGGGGGCCAATTCACCCCTCCACTTT. It is translated as CASGQGANSPLHF.

This clonotype was observed at least ten times. CDR3 sequence reads: CASSSSGTSRPGELFF. The CDR3 DNA reads as TGTGCCAGCAGCTCCTCCGGGACTAGCAGACCCGGGGAGCTGTTTTTT. The chain uses TRBV11-2 and TRBJ2-2, with 9 bases matching TRBD2. The junction had 9 bases not matched to a gene; V was cut back by 4 bases and J by 6 bases. The CDR3 has 16 residues. The V gene's germline CDR1 is SGHAT and CDR2 FQNNGV.

This clonotype was seen ten or more times. CDR3 in DNA: TGTGCCAGCAGTTCCAGGACAGGCGAAGGGCAGTACTTC. It translates to CASSSRTGEGQYF. J is TRBJ2-7 and V is TRBV6-2 or TRBV6-3; TRBD1 aligns across 7 bases. The CDR3 spans 13 residues. Germline V lookup: CDR1 MNHEY, CDR2 SVGEGT. The J segment lost 9 bases and the V segment lost 4 bases, leaving 9 bases of the junction unmatched.

This chain uses TRBV7-9 with TRBJ2-1; maybe TRBD2 (6 bases). Germline CDR1 is SEHNR and CDR2 is FQNEAQ (reference sequence). With 1 base removed from V and 4 bases from J, the gap between germline ends came to 11 bases. The CDR3 consists of 15 residues. CDR3 region: CASSLVRGPYNEQFF. In DNA form, the CDR3 reads TGTGCCAGCAGCTTAGTGCGGGGCCCGTACAATGAGCAGTTCTTC.

The chain links TRBV7-9 to TRBJ1-1; TRBD1 is a possible D gene (6 bases). Germline V gene data show CDR1 as SEHNR and CDR2 as FQNEAQ (reference sequence). There are 14 residues in the CDR3. V gave up 5 bases and J gave up 1 base, with 11 bases separating them. The CDR3: CASSRGGRNTEAFF. Written as DNA, the CDR3 is TGTGCCAGCAGCCGAGGGGGGCGGAACACTGAAGCTTTCTTT.

This clonotype was seen at least ten times. The chain couples TRBV24-1 to TRBJ2-1; D unclear. CDR1 KGHDR and CDR2 SFDVKD come from the germline V gene. V was shortened by 7 bases and J by 3 bases, with 12 bases between the two germline ends. CDR3 length: 14 amino acids. This chain's CDR3 is CATRLNSCYNEQFF. The CDR3 DNA sequence: TGTGCCACCAGGTTAAACAGCTGCTACAATGAGCAGTTCTTC.

This clonotype was seen more than once but under ten times. The genes are TRBV7-2 and TRBJ2-5; D remains unclear. The CDR3 has 13 residues. Germline loops: CDR1 SGHTA, CDR2 FQGNSA. Trimming removed 3 bases at V and 2 bases at J, with 7 bases between. The CDR3, as DNA: TGTGCCAGCAGCTTTTTCAGACAAGAGACCCAGTACTTC. Its translation is CASSFFRQETQYF.

This clonotype came up a few times. V and J are TRBV29-1 and TRBJ2-3, with 7 positions matching TRBD1. V was clipped by 7 bases and J by 3 bases; unmatched bases: 10. Germline V lookup: CDR1 SQVTM, CDR2 ANQGSEA. The CDR3 runs 14 residues. As DNA, the CDR3 is TGCAGCGCCAACAGGGGAGTGTGGACAGATACGCAGTATTTT. Translating gives CSANRGVWTDTQYF.

This clonotype was detected only a few times. The chain links TRBV6-6 to TRBJ2-1; either TRBD1 or TRBD2 may fit D (5 bases each). V lost 6 bases, J lost 4 bases, and 10 bases lay in between. Germline V lookup: CDR1 MNHNY, CDR2 SVGAGI (reference sequence). The CDR3 runs 13 residues. CDR3 bases: TGTGCCAGCAGCCGGGGCCAATACAATGAGCAGTTCTTC. Its protein is CASSRGQYNEQFF.

J is TRBJ2-1 and V is TRBV7-2, with unresolved D. This CDR3 is 14 amino acids long. Germline CDR1 SGHTA, CDR2 FQGNSA. Trimming took off 5 bases at V and 7 bases at J, with 15 bases between the two ends. CDR3 sequence reads: CASSMSFRANEQFF. Here the CDR3 DNA reads TGTGCCAGCAGCATGTCCTTCCGGGCGAATGAGCAGTTCTTC.

Only a few counts were recorded for this clonotype. The chain couples TRBV7-2 to TRBJ1-2; no definite D call. The germline CDR1 and CDR2 sequences are SGHTA and FQGNSA. There are 13 residues in the CDR3. V was clipped by 3 bases and J by 8 bases, with 13 bases between them. The CDR3 region has the DNA TGTGCCAGCAGCTTGCAAGGGATAGGGGGCTACACCTTC. This sequence encodes CASSLQGIGGYTF.

The chain is built from TRBV6-2 or TRBV6-3 and TRBJ2-3; D not resolved. Germline V gene data show CDR1 as MNHEY and CDR2 as SVGEGT. This CDR3 contains 12 residues. The V and J ends lost 8 bases and 0 bases respectively, with 6 bases between them. CDR3 residues: CASQDSTDTQYF. Written as DNA, the CDR3 is TGTGCCAGCCAGGATAGCACAGATACGCAGTATTTT.

This clonotype has just a few counts. The chain carries TRBV3-1 and TRBJ2-3; perhaps TRBD2 as D (5 bases). Trimming removed 4 bases from V and 8 bases from J, with 13 bases in between. Germline V gives CDR1 LGHDT, CDR2 YNNKEL (reference sequence). This CDR3 is built from 13 residues. The CDR3 loop is CASSPDYAGTQYF. The CDR3 bases are TGTGCCAGCAGCCCTGACTATGCCGGTACGCAGTATTTT.

The chain employs TRBV9 and TRBJ2-1; D unresolved. The CDR3 consists of 15 residues. Germline lookup yields CDR1 SGDLS and CDR2 YYNGEE. Trimming stripped 4 bases from V and 0 bases from J, with 11 bases between. The CDR3 region has the DNA TGTGCCAGCAGCCCAAATCCGAGCTCCTACAATGAGCAGTTCTTC. This sequence encodes CASSPNPSSYNEQFF.

This clonotype was recorded at least ten times. The genes are TRBV5-1 and TRBJ2-7, with D perhaps matching TRBD1 (5 bases). From germline, CDR1 is SGHRS and CDR2 YFSETQ. The V and J ends lost 4 bases and 2 bases respectively, with 13 bases between them. The CDR3 is made up of 14 amino acids. The CDR3 bases are TGCGCCAGCAGCACTTCTCCAGGGACCTACGAGCAGTACGTC. Translated, it gives CASSTSPGTYEQYV.

The J gene is TRBJ2-5, the V gene TRBV10-3; D is undetermined. V dropped 2 bases and J dropped 7 bases, with 17 bases sitting between them. This CDR3 is 15 amino acids long. Germline CDR1 ENHRY, CDR2 SYGVKD. CDR3 coding DNA: TGTGCCATCAGTGAGAAAGGTGTGAAGTTCGTGACCCAGTACTTC. This codes for CAISEKGVKFVTQYF.

This clonotype was detected a few times. V gene TRBV27 combines with J gene TRBJ1-3, with TRBD1 identical over 9 bases. This CDR3 has 14 amino acids. Germline V lookup: CDR1 MNHEY, CDR2 SMNVEV (reference sequence). V lost 3 bases, J lost 10 bases, and 7 bases stayed unmatched. As DNA, the CDR3 is TGTGCCAGCAGTTTGGAACAGGGGGCTCGGACCATATATTTT. As protein: CASSLEQGARTIYF.

This clonotype was observed a few times. Here the CDR3 DNA reads TGCAGTGCACCCCGGGACCTCCAAGAGACCCAGTACTTC. This translates into CSAPRDLQETQYF. The genes are TRBV20-1 and TRBJ2-5; perhaps D is TRBD1 or TRBD2 (5 bases each). Germline V CDR1 and CDR2: DFQATT, SNEGSKA (reference sequence). This CDR3 is 13 amino acids long. Deletions cut 6 bases from V and 1 base from J, with 12 bases between.

The table lists this clonotype with many counts. The chain carries TRBV29-1 and TRBJ1-5; 8 bases are a match to TRBD1. The germline gives CDR1 SQVTM, CDR2 ANQGSEA. With V trimmed by 4 bases and J by 5 bases, 4 bases remained unmatched. The CDR3 is 13 amino acids. The chain's CDR3 is CSVGTGRHQPQHF. The CDR3 DNA reads as TGCAGCGTTGGGACAGGGAGACATCAGCCCCAGCATTTT.

V usage is TRBV6-5 and J usage is TRBJ2-7; TRBD1 aligns across 9 bases. Germline CDR1 reads MNHEY; CDR2 reads SVGAGI. This CDR3 is 15 amino acids long. Trimming cost V 6 bases and J 7 bases; bases outside gene matches: 13. CDR3 bases: TGTGCCAGCAGCAGGACAGGGGCCGGGAAAAGGGAGCAGTACGTC. Amino acids: CASSRTGAGKREQYV.

This clonotype was counted at least ten times. This chain uses TRBV28 with TRBJ2-3; D is unclear. With 8 bases removed from V and 2 bases from J, the gap between germline ends came to 17 bases. The CDR3 length is 15 residues. CDR1 is MDHEN, CDR2 SYDVKM, per germline. CDR3 nucleotide sequence: TGTGCCAGCTCGATTGGCGCCAGCTCCACAGATACGCAGTATTTT. The encoded protein is CASSIGASSTDTQYF.

This clonotype was seen repeatedly, ten times or more. This chain uses TRBV7-2 with TRBJ2-2; a weak D match, TRBD2 (6 bases). The V gene's germline CDR1 is SGHTA and CDR2 FQGNSA. Trimming left V 0 bases short and J 4 bases short, with 9 bases between. The CDR3 has 15 residues. The CDR3 DNA follows: TGTGCCAGCAGCTTAGCGGGGGGAGGCACCGGGGAGCTGTTTTTT. Translated, it gives CASSLAGGGTGELFF.

This clonotype appeared many times. The V call is TRBV24-1, the J call TRBJ1-1; a possible D gene is TRBD1 (6 bases). Germline assignment: CDR1 KGHDR and CDR2 SFDVKD. V gave up 3 bases and J gave up 4 bases, with 14 bases separating them. CDR3 length equals 15 residues. This CDR3 is CATSDSLGAATEAFF. The CDR3 region has the DNA TGTGCCACCAGTGATAGTCTGGGGGCGGCCACTGAAGCTTTCTTT.

The sample holds a few counts of this clonotype. The chain couples TRBV18 to TRBJ1-5; tentatively, D is TRBD1 (6 bases). Germline assignment: CDR1 KGHSH and CDR2 LQKENI. V was pared by 3 bases and J by 7 bases, with 10 bases between. The CDR3 extends over 13 amino acids. CDR3 protein: CASSPTGFQPQHF. For the CDR3, the DNA is TGTGCCAGCTCACCTACAGGGTTCCAGCCCCAGCATTTT. Full variable domain (missing parts from reference TRBV18 and TRBJ1-5): NAGVMQNPRHLVRRRGQEARLRCSPMKGHSHVYWYRQLPEEGLKFMVYLQKENIIDESGMPKERFSAEFPKEGPSILRIQQVVRGDSAAYFCASSPTGFQPQHFGDGTRLSIL.

The rearrangement uses TRBV19 and TRBJ1-5, with D perhaps matching TRBD1 (5 bases). Germline CDR1 and CDR2: LNHDA and SQIVND (reference sequence). V lost 7 bases and J 2 bases, leaving 12 bases between the germline ends. The CDR3 consists of 14 residues. DNA of the CDR3: TGTGCCAGTACCCCTCTGGGGGGCAATCAGCCCCAGCATTTT. Translated: CASTPLGGNQPQHF.